This is a list of T cell receptor beta chains from one sample in a study of T-cell reconstitution after alpha-beta-depleted transplantation in children. TCRdb analysed the PCR reads with MiXCR anew, one entry per CDR3 protein. The table includes a few hundred thousand distinct CDR3 sequences, 10% to 13% detected once. Sample: PBMCs from the stem cell graft donor, taken from the stem cell graft. The receptor source for this set is a human donor who donated a stem cell graft to a child with acute lymphoblastic leukemia. Both conserved end residues are part of each CDR3. A D gene is named only where the DNA matches it firmly. Size values are once, few and many counts, or a class for expanded clones, and some rows have none.

D gene,J gene,V gene,clone size,CDR3 DNA,CDR3 protein
-,TRBJ2-3,TRBV27,-,TGTGCCAGCAGTTTCGGGGTAGCGGAGACAGATACGCAGTATTTT,CASSFGVAETDTQYF
-,TRBJ1-4,TRBV7-9,few,TGTGCCAGCAGCTTACAATGGTCCCAGGGTGAAAAACTGTTTTTT,CASSLQWSQGEKLFF
-,TRBJ1-4,TRBV27,-,TGTGCCAGCAGTCCACTCTCCCGGGGAACTACTAATGAAAAACTGTTTTTT,CASSPLSRGTTNEKLFF
TRBD2,TRBJ2-3,TRBV20-1,many,TGCAGTGCTAGCTGGAGACTAGCGGGAGGGTCAGATACGCAGTATTTT,CSASWRLAGGSDTQYF
-,TRBJ2-7,TRBV7-8,-,TGTGCCAGCAGCTTACATCCGGGTTACGAGCAGTACTTC,CASSLHPGYEQYF
-,TRBJ1-1,TRBV12-3/TRBV12-4,few,TGTGCCAGCAACTATTGGGGGGGGCTGGACACTGAAGCTTTCTTT,CASNYWGGLDTEAFF
-,TRBJ2-1,TRBV29-1,few,TGCAGCGTTGAAGTGGGCGGAAATGAGCAGTTCTTC,CSVEVGGNEQFF
TRBD1,TRBJ2-3,TRBV7-9,few,TGTGCCAGCAGCCCAGGGGGTAACACAGATACGCAGTATTTT,CASSPGGNTDTQYF
-,TRBJ1-5,TRBV7-3,few,TGTGCCAGCAGGGGGAGGCAGGATAATCAGCCCCAGCATTTT,CASRGRQDNQPQHF
-,TRBJ1-1,TRBV20-1,few,TGCAGTGCAAGCAGGGTGGGGGCGGTTAACACTGAAGCTTTCTTT,CSASRVGAVNTEAFF
TRBD2,TRBJ2-3,TRBV4-2,many,TGTGCCAGCAGCCCACTCACCCGGACTAGCGGGAGATTGGCAGATACGCAGTATTTT,CASSPLTRTSGRLADTQYF
-,TRBJ2-1,TRBV20-1,-,TGCAGTGCCGAAGAACTAGCAAATGAGCAGTTCTTC,CSAEELANEQFF
TRBD1,TRBJ2-3,TRBV12-3/TRBV12-4,few,TGTGCCAGCAGTATGACAGGGCGAACAGATACGCAGTATTTT,CASSMTGRTDTQYF
TRBD1,TRBJ2-1,TRBV15,-,TGTGCCACCAGCAGAGACTATTTACGGACAGGGAACTACAATGAGCAGTTCTTC,CATSRDYLRTGNYNEQFF
-,TRBJ2-2,TRBV12-3/TRBV12-4,few,TGTGCCAGCAGTTTAGCGGCAACTGCCGGGGAGCTGTTTTTT,CASSLAATAGELFF
TRBD1,TRBJ2-7,TRBV2,-,TGTGCCAGCAGTGGGGGGACAGGGGGCCGCGAGCAGTACTTC,CASSGGTGGREQYF
TRBD1,TRBJ2-7,TRBV28,-,TGTGCCAGCAGTCCGGGACAGGGGTCGGGCTACGAGCAGTACTTC,CASSPGQGSGYEQYF
TRBD1,TRBJ2-3,TRBV7-2,-,TGTGCCAGCAGCCCCGGACAGGCCCCCAGCAGGGATACGCAGTATTTT,CASSPGQAPSRDTQYF
-,TRBJ1-1,TRBV25-1,many,TGTGCCAGCCGACACACCCGAAACACTGAAGCTTTCTTT,CASRHTRNTEAFF
TRBD1,TRBJ1-2,TRBV5-1,few,TGCGCCAGCAGCTCGTCCGGGACAGCGACGTTCTATGGCTACACCTTC,CASSSSGTATFYGYTF
TRBD2,TRBJ2-1,TRBV11-1,-,TGTGCCAGCACCAAAACACGGGAGGAGAGCTCCTACAATGAGCAGTTCTTC,CASTKTREESSYNEQFF
-,TRBJ2-5,TRBV20-1,few,TGCAGTGCTAGACCTGGGGGGCAGGTCGAGACCCAGTACTTC,CSARPGGQVETQYF
-,TRBJ2-7,TRBV15,-,TGTGCCACCAGCCCAAATACCGGATACGAGCAGTACTTC,CATSPNTGYEQYF
TRBD1,TRBJ1-2,TRBV5-1,many,TGCGCCAGCAGCTTGGTGGGACAGGGGGTCGGAGCTAACTATGGCTACACCTTC,CASSLVGQGVGANYGYTF
-,TRBJ2-7,TRBV13,-,TGTGCCAGCAGCGTAAGGGCAAGCACAACCTACGAGCAGTACTTC,CASSVRASTTYEQYF
TRBD1,TRBJ2-1,TRBV15,-,TGTGCCACCAGCAGACCGGGACAGGGGGGAATGAATGAGCAGTTCTTC,CATSRPGQGGMNEQFF
TRBD1,TRBJ1-5,TRBV6-5,-,TGTGCCAGCAGTTACGTGAACAGGGGAAATCAGCCCCATCATTTT,CASSYVNRGNQPHHF
TRBD2,TRBJ2-4,TRBV20-1,few,TGCAGTGCTAGAGTTGGGACTAGTAACATTCAGTACTTC,CSARVGTSNIQYF
-,TRBJ2-7,TRBV7-7,-,TGTGCTAGCAGCTTAGGGGTGAACTACGAGCAGTACTTC,CASSLGVNYEQYF
TRBD2,TRBJ2-2,TRBV2,-,TGTGCCAGCAGTGAGCCACGACTAGCGGGAGGCGGGGAGCTGTTTTTT,CASSEPRLAGGGELFF
TRBD1,TRBJ1-5,TRBV7-9,many,TGTGCCAGCAGCCGGACAGGCCTCAATCAGCCCCAGCATTTT,CASSRTGLNQPQHF
TRBD1,TRBJ1-1,TRBV19,-,TGTGCCAGTAGTGCCGGGACAGGGAAAGCTTTCTTT,CASSAGTGKAFF
TRBD2,TRBJ2-1,TRBV27,once,TGTGCCGGCACTAGCGGGAGCTCCTACAATGAGCAGTTCTTC,CAGTSGSSYNEQFF
TRBD2,TRBJ2-1,TRBV20-1,-,TGCAGTGCTAGTCTCCTAGCGGGAGTTAATGGGCAGTTCTTC,CSASLLAGVNGQFF
TRBD2,TRBJ2-3,TRBV12-3/TRBV12-4,-,TGTGCCAGCAGTTTAGCGGCGATAGCGGGAGCTAACACAGATACGCAGTATTTT,CASSLAAIAGANTDTQYF
-,TRBJ1-1,TRBV20-1,few,TGCAGTGCTAGAGGTGATTGGGCTGCCACTGAAGCTTTCTTT,CSARGDWAATEAFF
TRBD2,TRBJ2-3,TRBV20-1,many,TGCAGTGCGAGGACTAGTTTGGATACGCAGTATTTT,CSARTSLDTQYF
TRBD2,TRBJ2-1,TRBV24-1,few,TGTGCCACCAGTGGCCCCGCTAGCGGGAGGAGTGAGCAGTTCTTC,CATSGPASGRSEQFF
-,TRBJ2-5,TRBV10-3,few,TGTGCCATCAGTCCGGGACTGAGGGAGACCCAGTACTTC,CAISPGLRETQYF
-,TRBJ2-1,TRBV20-1,-,TGCAGGGCTCAGGGGGGGGACAATGAGCAGTTCTTC,CRAQGGDNEQFF
-,TRBJ2-2,TRBV6-5,many,TGTGCCAGCAGTTTCCTTAACACCGGGGAGCTGTTTTTT,CASSFLNTGELFF
-,TRBJ1-3,TRBV9,few,TGTGCCAGCAGCGTAGAGCCAGGGGAAAACACCATATATTTT,CASSVEPGENTIYF
-,TRBJ1-1,TRBV7-6,-,TGTGCCAGCAGCTCTGCCCCAGGGGTTACTGAAGCTTTCTTT,CASSSAPGVTEAFF
-,TRBJ2-2,TRBV30,few,TGTGCCTGGGGACACTCTTGGGGGGAGCTGTTTTTT,CAWGHSWGELFF
-,TRBJ2-7,TRBV11-2,-,TGTGCCAGCAGCCCCCTACAGGGGGGGTACGAGCAGTACTTC,CASSPLQGGYEQYF
-,TRBJ2-7,TRBV12-3/TRBV12-4,few,TGTGCCAGCAGTTTTAGAGTTGACTACGAGCAGTACTTC,CASSFRVDYEQYF
TRBD1,TRBJ1-1,TRBV2,-,TGTGCCAGCAGCGTTTATGACAGGGGGGTCGCTGAAGCTTTCTTT,CASSVYDRGVAEAFF
TRBD2,TRBJ2-1,TRBV20-1,few,TGCAGTGCTAGGGGGACTAGCGGGAGGTCCTCCTACAATGAGCAGTTCTTC,CSARGTSGRSSYNEQFF
TRBD2,TRBJ2-7,TRBV3-1,few,TGTGCCAGCAGCGGGAGCGGGAGCTCCTACGAGCAGTACTTC,CASSGSGSSYEQYF
TRBD1,TRBJ2-7,TRBV7-2,few,TGTGCCAGCACTCACCCGGACAGGGCCTACGAGCAGTACTTC,CASTHPDRAYEQYF
TRBD1,TRBJ2-1,TRBV5-1,-,TGCGCCAGCAGCTTGGGACTCGGGACAGGGGGGGATGAGCAGTTCTTC,CASSLGLGTGGDEQFF
-,TRBJ2-1,TRBV5-1,many,TGCGCCAGCAGCGGGAGGACTATCCGTGAGCAGTTCTTC,CASSGRTIREQFF